Sequencing of this TCR beta chain was carried out in a study of T cell clonality in common variable immunodeficiency. Study-level findings and limits: In common variable immunodeficiency, TCR beta chains reportedly carried fewer deletions and N-nucleotide insertions.

Per germline, CDR1 SGHVS and CDR2 FQNEAQ. The CDR3 sequence is 16 residues long. Deletions cut 5 bases from V and 5 bases from J, with 21 bases between. Aged about 9 to 64 years, CVID subjects averaged around 40 years old. Sequencing input was equivalent genomic DNA from CVID and controls. Assay used: immunoSEQ multiplex PCR; TCRdb lists only in-frame clones, some missing. This set yields more than 35,000 clones and no singletons; the top ten hold 6%. This clone was counted many times. Its antigen is unidentified. The read terminates 3 residues before the CDR3 end, so the remaining end is supplied by the germline J gene.

The sample comprised peripheral blood mononuclear cells. The TCR originated in a human donor with common variable immunodeficiency. The genes are TRBV7-8 and TRBJ2-5, with D perhaps TRBD1 (6 bases). CDR3 in amino acids: CASSRTTFTGMETQYF. The part of the CDR3 DNA that was read is TGTGCCAGCAGCCGTACTACGTTTACAGGGATGGAGACC.